Sample share makes the clone carrying this T cell receptor (beta chain) medium-sized. What it recognizes is unknown. Because it lacks the conserved phenylalanine or tryptophan at the end, this CDR3 is likely a read error. Because the CDR3's place on the DNA is in doubt, the DNA is left out and the CDR3 is given as listed by TCRdb. These data belong to a study of OX40 agonist ivuxolimab in advanced cancers. The study, taken as a whole, reports: Not determined was the antigen specificity of the expanded peripheral T cells. Compared with CD4+, CD8+ T cells on average had more expanded clones.

The table came from immunoSEQ multiplex PCR; TCRdb's copy has only in-frame clones and leaves some out. The sample lists tens of thousands of clones, about four fifths occurring once. Per the germline V gene, CDR1 is SGDLS and CDR2 is YYNGEE. The CDR3 spans 10 amino acids, including both terminal residues. The sequence was obtained from an adult with an advanced solid tumor such as melanoma, head and neck, liver or kidney cancer. V and J are TRBV9 and TRBJ1-1. The sequencing used CD4+ or CD8+ T cells sorted from blood, collected in a trial of the OX40 agonist ivuxolimab. CDR3: CASSVARVAG.